The clone carrying this TCR beta chain was counted only a few times. Antigen unknown. The data belong to a study of T cells after yellow fever vaccination. Whole-study context: In the case of low-cell-number fractions, SMART-Seq v4 Ultra Low Input was used for preparation.

5'RACE template switching added a universal primer site and UMIs to TCR cDNA. From the 5' RACE reads, TCRdb called clonotypes with MiXCR, one entry per CDR3 protein. The sample lists approximately 120,000 distinct CDR3 sequences, under 8% occurring once. Study findings and constraints: The booster response re-showed most primary clones: approximately 97% CD4, over 80% CD8.

CDR1 is SGHDT, CDR2 YYEEEE, per germline. Trimming took 7 bases from V and 0 from J; bases not matched to a gene: 9. This CDR3 spans 15 amino acids. The gene calls are TRBV5-6 and TRBJ2-5; TRBD2 agrees at 7 bases. The TCR sequence derives from a man aged 18 to 29 who received the YFV17D yellow fever vaccine. The specimen was CD4+ T cells sorted from PBMCs, collected about 10 days after the first yellow fever vaccination. CDR3 loop: CASARGGGYQETQYF. As DNA, the CDR3 is TGTGCCAGCGCCCGCGGCGGGGGTTACCAAGAGACCCAGTACTTC.